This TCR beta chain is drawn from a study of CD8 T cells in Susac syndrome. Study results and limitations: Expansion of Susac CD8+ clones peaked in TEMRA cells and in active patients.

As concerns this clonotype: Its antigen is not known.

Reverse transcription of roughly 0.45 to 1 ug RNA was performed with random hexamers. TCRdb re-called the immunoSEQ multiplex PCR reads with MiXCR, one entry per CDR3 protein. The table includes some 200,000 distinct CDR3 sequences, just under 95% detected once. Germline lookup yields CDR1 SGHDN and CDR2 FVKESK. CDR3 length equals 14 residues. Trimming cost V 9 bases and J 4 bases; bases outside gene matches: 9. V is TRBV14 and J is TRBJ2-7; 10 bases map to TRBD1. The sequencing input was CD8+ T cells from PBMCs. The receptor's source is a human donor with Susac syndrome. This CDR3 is CASSYGTGVYEQYF. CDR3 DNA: TGTGCCAGTTCTTACGGGACAGGGGTTTACGAGCAGTACTTC.